This passage covers 2 T cell receptor beta chains from one sample sequenced in a study of PD-L1 blockade in urothelial cancer. Libraries were prepared by immunoSEQ multiplex PCR; TCRdb keeps only in-frame clonotypes and omits some of them. The data show about 52,000 clones, approximately 80% seen once. This material consisted of PBMCs, taken around atezolizumab (anti-PD-L1) treatment. These TCRs come from a man aged 65 to 79 with urothelial cancer.

The chain joins TRBV4-2 to TRBJ1-2; weak D call: TRBD1 (5 bases). Deletions cut 5 bases from V and 2 bases from J, with 12 bases between. This CDR3 contains 14 residues. Germline V gene lookup returns CDR1 LGHNA and CDR2 YNFKEQ. In DNA form, the CDR3 reads TGTGCCAGCAGCGCCCCAGGGTACAACTATGGCTACACCTTC. Translated, it gives CASSAPGYNYGYTF.

This clone was counted only a few times. The rearrangement links TRBV5-8 to TRBJ2-2; a possible D gene is TRBD1 (7 bases). The germline V gene encodes CDR1 SGHTS and CDR2 YDEGEE. With 1 base removed from V and 4 bases from J, the gap between germline ends came to 14 bases. CDR3 length equals 16 residues. CDR3 sequence (DNA): TGTGCCAGCAGCTTGAGGAGGGGGCGCTTCACCGGGGAGCTGTTTTTT. Translating gives CASSLRRGRFTGELFF.